This T cell receptor beta chain is drawn from a study of blood T cell repertoires in COVID-19. Sequencing used immunoSEQ multiplex PCR; TCRdb keeps in-frame clones, though not all of them. The sample records roughly 130,000 clones, approximately 86% being singletons. Germline CDR1 reads SGHAT; CDR2 reads FQNNGV. Trimming pared 1 base from V and 1 base from J, leaving 10 bases between. The CDR3 has 16 amino acids. The chain uses TRBV11-2 and TRBJ2-2; D is ambiguous. This clonotype was sampled from a woman in her 50s who had recovered from COVID-19. Sequencing used PBMCs or T cells enriched from blood (not recorded which). The CDR3 spells CASSLGEPLNTGELFF. The CDR3 coding sequence is TGTGCCAGCAGCTTAGGCGAGCCCCTGAACACCGGGGAGCTGTTTTTT.